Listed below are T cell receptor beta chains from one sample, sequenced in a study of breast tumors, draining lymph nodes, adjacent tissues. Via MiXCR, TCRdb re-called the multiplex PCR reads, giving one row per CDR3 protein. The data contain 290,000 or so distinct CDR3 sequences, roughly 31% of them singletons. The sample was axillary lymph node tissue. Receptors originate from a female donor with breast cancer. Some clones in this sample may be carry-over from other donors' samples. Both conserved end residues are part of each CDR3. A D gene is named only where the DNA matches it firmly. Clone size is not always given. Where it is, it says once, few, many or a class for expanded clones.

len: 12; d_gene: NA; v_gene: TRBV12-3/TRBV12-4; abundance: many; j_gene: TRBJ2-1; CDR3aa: CASSKLPDEQFF; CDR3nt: TGTGCCAGCAGCAAACTACCGGATGAGCAGTTCTTC
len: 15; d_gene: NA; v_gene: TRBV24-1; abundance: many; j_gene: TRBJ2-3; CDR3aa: CATSFTSGSTDTQYF; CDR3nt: TGTGCCACCAGTTTTACGAGCGGGAGCACAGATACGCAGTATTTT
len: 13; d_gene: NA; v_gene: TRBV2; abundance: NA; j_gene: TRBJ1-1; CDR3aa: CASTQETNTEAFF; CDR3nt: TGTGCCAGTACACAGGAAACAAACACTGAAGCTTTCTTT
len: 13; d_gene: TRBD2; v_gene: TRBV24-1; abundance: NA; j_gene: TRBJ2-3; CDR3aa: CATESGRSDTQYF; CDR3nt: TGTGCCACGGAGAGCGGGAGGTCAGATACGCAGTATTTT
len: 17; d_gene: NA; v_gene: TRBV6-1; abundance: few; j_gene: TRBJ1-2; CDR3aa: CASEAGGSPAPLSGYTF; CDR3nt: TGTGCCAGCGAGGCCGGGGGGTCGCCAGCCCCTCTATCTGGCTACACCTTC
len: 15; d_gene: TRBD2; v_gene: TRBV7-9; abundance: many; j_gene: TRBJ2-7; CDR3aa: CASSLAGTRDYEQYF; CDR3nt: TGTGCCAGCAGCTTAGCCGGGACTAGGGACTACGAGCAGTACTTC
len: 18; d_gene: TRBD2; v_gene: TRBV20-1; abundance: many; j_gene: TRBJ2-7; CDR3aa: CSASPASFGTSAFYEQYF; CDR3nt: TGCAGTGCTAGCCCTGCCAGTTTCGGGACTAGCGCGTTCTACGAGCAGTACTTC
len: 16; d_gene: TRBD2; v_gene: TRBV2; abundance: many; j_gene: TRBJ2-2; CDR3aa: CASSGTSGRVTGELFF; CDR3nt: TGTGCCAGCAGTGGGACTAGCGGGAGGGTCACCGGGGAGCTGTTTTTT
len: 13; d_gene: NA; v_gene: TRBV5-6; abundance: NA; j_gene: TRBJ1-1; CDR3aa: CASSRGINTEAFF; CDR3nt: TGTGCCAGCAGCCGGGGGATTAACACTGAAGCTTTCTTT
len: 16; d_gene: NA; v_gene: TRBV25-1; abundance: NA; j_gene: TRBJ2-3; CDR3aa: CASSASRASGTDTQYF; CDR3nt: TGTGCCAGCAGTGCTAGTCGGGCCAGCGGCACAGATACGCAGTATTTT
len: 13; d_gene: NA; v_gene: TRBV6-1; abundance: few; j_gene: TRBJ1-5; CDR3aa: CASTDTPGQPQHF; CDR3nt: TGTGCCAGCACAGATACTCCAGGGCAGCCCCAGCATTTT
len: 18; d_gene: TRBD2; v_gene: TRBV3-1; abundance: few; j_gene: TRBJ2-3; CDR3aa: CASSQPRASGIGADTQYF; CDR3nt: TGTGCCAGCAGCCAACCCAGGGCTAGCGGGATAGGGGCAGATACGCAGTATTTT
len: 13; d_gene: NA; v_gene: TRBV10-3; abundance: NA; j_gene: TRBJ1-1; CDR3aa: CAISAETNTGAFF; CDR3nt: TGTGCCATCAGTGCCGAAACGAACACTGGAGCTTTCTTT
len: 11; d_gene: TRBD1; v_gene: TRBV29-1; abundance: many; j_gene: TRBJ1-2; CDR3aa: CSAGQNYGYTF; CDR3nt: TGCAGCGCGGGACAGAACTATGGCTACACCTTC
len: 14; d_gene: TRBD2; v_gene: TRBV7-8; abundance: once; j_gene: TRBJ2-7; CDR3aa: CASSAAGVTYEQYF; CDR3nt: TGTGCCAGCAGCGCAGCGGGAGTTACGTACGAGCAGTACTTC
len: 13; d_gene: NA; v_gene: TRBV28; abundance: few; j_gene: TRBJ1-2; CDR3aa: CASYRRTNYGYTF; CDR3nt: TGTGCCAGCTATAGGAGGACCAACTATGGCTACACCTTC
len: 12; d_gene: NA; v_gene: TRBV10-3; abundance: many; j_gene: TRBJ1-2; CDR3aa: CAITGANYGYTF; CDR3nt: TGTGCCATCACGGGGGCTAACTATGGCTACACCTTC
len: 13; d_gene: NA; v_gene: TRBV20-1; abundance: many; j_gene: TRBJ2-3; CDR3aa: CSARGSSTDTQYF; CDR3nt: TGCAGTGCTAGGGGGTCCTCCACAGATACGCAGTATTTT
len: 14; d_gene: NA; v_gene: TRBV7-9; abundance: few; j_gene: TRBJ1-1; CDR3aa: CASSLGSLNTEAFF; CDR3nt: TGTGCCAGCAGCTTAGGCAGTTTGAACACTGAAGCTTTCTTT
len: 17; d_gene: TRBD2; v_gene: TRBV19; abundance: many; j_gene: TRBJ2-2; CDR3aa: CASSIVASGVNTGELFF; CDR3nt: TGTGCCAGTAGTATTGTCGCTAGCGGGGTGAACACCGGGGAGCTGTTTTTT
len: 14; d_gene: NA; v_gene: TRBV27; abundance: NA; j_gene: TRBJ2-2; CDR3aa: CASSLSLVPGELFF; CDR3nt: TGTGCCAGCAGTTTATCACTAGTTCCCGGGGAGCTGTTTTTT
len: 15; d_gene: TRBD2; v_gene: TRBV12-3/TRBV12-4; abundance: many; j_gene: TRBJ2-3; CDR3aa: CASSLSGKGTDTQYF; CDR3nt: TGTGCCAGCAGTCTTAGCGGGAAGGGCACAGATACGCAGTATTTT
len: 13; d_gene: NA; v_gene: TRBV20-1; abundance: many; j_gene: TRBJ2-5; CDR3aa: CSATVGFLETQYF; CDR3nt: TGCAGTGCCACGGTGGGATTTTTGGAGACCCAGTACTTC
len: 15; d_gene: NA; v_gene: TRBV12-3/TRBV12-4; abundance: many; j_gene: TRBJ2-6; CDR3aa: CASNPGATGANVLTF; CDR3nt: TGTGCCAGCAACCCAGGGGCGACCGGGGCCAACGTCCTGACTTTC
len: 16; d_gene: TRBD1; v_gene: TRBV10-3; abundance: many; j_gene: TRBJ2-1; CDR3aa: CAISESGTGGYNEQSF; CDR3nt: TGTGCCATCAGTGAGTCAGGGACAGGAGGCTACAATGAGCAGTCCTTC
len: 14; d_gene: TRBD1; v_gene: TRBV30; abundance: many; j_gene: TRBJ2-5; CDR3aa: CAWSLTGGQETQYF; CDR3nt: TGTGCCTGGAGTTTGACAGGGGGACAAGAGACCCAGTACTTC
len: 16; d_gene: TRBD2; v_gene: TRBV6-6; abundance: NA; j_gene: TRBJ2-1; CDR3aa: CASTPPAGVTGNEQLF; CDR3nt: TGTGCCAGCACGCCCCCGGCGGGAGTCACGGGGAATGAGCAGCTCTTC
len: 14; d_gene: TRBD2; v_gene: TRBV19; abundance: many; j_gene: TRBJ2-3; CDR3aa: CASMTGRATDTQYF; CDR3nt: TGTGCCAGTATGACGGGGAGGGCCACAGATACGCAGTATTTT
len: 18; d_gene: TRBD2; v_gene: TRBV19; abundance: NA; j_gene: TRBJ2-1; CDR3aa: CASSTHWTSGREGDTQFF; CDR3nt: TGTGCCAGTAGTACCCATTGGACTAGCGGGAGAGAGGGAGATACGCAGTTCTTC
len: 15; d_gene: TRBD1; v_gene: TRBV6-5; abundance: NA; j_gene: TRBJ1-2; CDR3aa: CASSQSGGINYGYTF; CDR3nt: TGTGCCAGCAGTCAATCAGGGGGAATTAACTATGGCTACACCTTC
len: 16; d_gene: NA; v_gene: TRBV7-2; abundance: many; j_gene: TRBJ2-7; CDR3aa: CASSLARGRDQFGQYF; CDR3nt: TGTGCCAGCAGCTTAGCTAGGGGCAGGGATCAGTTTGGGCAGTACTTC
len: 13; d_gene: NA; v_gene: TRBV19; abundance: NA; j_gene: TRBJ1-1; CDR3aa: CASSIGVYSEAFF; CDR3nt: TGTGCCAGTAGTATAGGGGTTTATTCTGAAGCTTTCTTT
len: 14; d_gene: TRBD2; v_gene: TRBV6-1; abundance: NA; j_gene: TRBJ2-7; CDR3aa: CASSLAARPLEQYF; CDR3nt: TGTGCCAGCAGTCTAGCGGCCAGGCCCTTGGAGCAGTACTTC
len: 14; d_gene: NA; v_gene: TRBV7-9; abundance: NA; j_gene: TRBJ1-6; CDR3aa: CASRSTGKSSPLHF; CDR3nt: TGTGCCAGCAGGTCCACAGGAAAGAGTTCACCCCTCCACTTT
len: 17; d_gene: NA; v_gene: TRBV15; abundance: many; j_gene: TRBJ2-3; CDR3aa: CATSRPLRGRGSDTQYF; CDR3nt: TGTGCCACCAGCAGACCACTTCGGGGTCGGGGGTCAGATACGCAGTATTTT
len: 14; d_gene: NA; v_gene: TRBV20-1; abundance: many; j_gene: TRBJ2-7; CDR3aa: CSAGRDNPPYEQYF; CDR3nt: TGCAGTGCTGGCCGGGACAACCCTCCCTACGAGCAGTACTTC
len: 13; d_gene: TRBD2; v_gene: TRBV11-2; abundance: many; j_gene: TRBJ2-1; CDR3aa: CASSWTSGRYPFF; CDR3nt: TGTGCCAGCAGCTGGACTAGCGGGAGGTACCCGTTCTTC
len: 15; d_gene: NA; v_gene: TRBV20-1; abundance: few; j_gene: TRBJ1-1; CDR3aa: CSARGGDALNTEAFF; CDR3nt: TGCAGTGCTAGAGGTGGGGATGCACTCAACACTGAAGCTTTCTTT
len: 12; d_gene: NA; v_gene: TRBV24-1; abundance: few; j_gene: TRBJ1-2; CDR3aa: CATSGDNYGYTF; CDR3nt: TGTGCCACCAGTGGAGACAACTATGGCTACACCTTC
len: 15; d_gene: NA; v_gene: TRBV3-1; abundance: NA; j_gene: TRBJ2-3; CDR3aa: CASSQDAGLVYTKYF; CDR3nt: TGTGCCAGCAGCCAAGATGCTGGCCTAGTCTATACGAAGTATTTT
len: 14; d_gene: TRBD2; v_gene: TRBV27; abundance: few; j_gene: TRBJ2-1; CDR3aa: CASNRLAAYNEQFF; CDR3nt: TGTGCCAGCAACCGACTAGCAGCCTACAATGAGCAGTTCTTC
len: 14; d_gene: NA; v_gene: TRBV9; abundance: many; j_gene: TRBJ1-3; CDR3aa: CASSVSDSGNTIYF; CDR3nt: TGTGCCAGCAGCGTATCCGACTCTGGAAACACCATATATTTT
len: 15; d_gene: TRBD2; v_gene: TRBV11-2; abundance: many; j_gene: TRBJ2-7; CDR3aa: CASTITGGRNYEQYF; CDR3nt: TGTGCCAGCACCATCACGGGAGGGCGGAACTACGAGCAGTACTTC
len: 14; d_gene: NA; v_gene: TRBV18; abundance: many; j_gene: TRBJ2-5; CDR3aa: CASSPDREGETQYF; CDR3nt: TGTGCCAGCTCACCCGACAGGGAGGGTGAGACCCAGTACTTC
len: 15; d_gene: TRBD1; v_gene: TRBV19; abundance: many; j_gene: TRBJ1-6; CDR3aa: CASSIGDRNNSPLHF; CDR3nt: TGTGCCAGTAGTATTGGGGACAGAAATAATTCACCCCTCCACTTT